The 20 T cell receptor beta chains in this list originate from one sample, sequenced in a study of OX40 agonist ivuxolimab in advanced cancers. Clones were sequenced by immunoSEQ multiplex PCR, and TCRdb holds only the in-frame ones, with some missing. The sample consists of about 13,000 clones, about two thirds of them appearing once. The sequencing here drew on CD4+ or CD8+ T cells sorted from blood, taken in a trial of the OX40 agonist ivuxolimab. Source of these receptors: an adult with an advanced solid tumor such as melanoma, head and neck, liver or kidney cancer.

This clone came up once. J is TRBJ1-5 and V is TRBV19, with D tentatively TRBD1 (6 bases). The CDR3 runs 14 residues. Germline V gives CDR1 LNHDA, CDR2 SQIVND (reference sequence). V dropped 6 bases and J dropped 4 bases, with 13 bases sitting between them. The CDR3 here is CASRQGWGNQPQHF. The CDR3 DNA sequence: TGTGCCAGTAGACAGGGATGGGGTAATCAGCCCCAGCATTTT.

V is TRBV29-1 and J is TRBJ1-2, with TRBD1 as a possible D gene (5 bases). The germline CDR1 and CDR2 sequences are SQVTM and ANQGSEA. Trimming took 4 bases from V and 3 from J, leaving 12 bases between them. This CDR3 has 13 amino acids. This CDR3 reads CSVGGGMYYGYTF. CDR3 nucleotide sequence: TGCAGCGTTGGGGGGGGGATGTACTATGGCTACACCTTC.

The chain recombines TRBV2 with TRBJ2-2; D gene uncertain. The CDR3 loop spans 15 amino acids. Germline V gives CDR1 SNHLY, CDR2 FYNNEI. The V gene lost 7 bases and the J gene lost 0 bases, with 12 bases spanning the gap. The CDR3 coding sequence is TGTGCCAGCAAAGATACGTTCGCGAACACCGGGGAGCTGTTTTTT. Residues: CASKDTFANTGELFF.

DNA of the CDR3: TGTGCCAGCAGCCATGAAGGAAGCATAGTCTATGGCTACACCTTC. It codes for CASSHEGSIVYGYTF. V gene TRBV7-1 combines with J gene TRBJ1-2; D is ambiguous. TRBV7-1 is identified as an open reading frame with a role that is uncertain. V lost 5 bases, J lost 4 bases, and 17 bases lay in between. There are 15 residues in the CDR3.

The gene calls are TRBV7-8 and TRBJ2-7; TRBD1 aligns across 8 bases. In germline, CDR1 is SGHVS, CDR2 FQNEAQ. V trimming: 0 bases; J trimming: 1 base; junction bases outside the gene matches: 5. The CDR3 runs to 16 residues. CDR3 sequence: CASSLAARGLSYEQYF. DNA of the CDR3: TGTGCCAGCAGCTTAGCCGCCAGGGGGCTTTCCTACGAGCAGTACTTC. The variable domain in full, with the rest retrieved from reference TRBV7-8 and TRBJ2-7, is GAGVSQSPRYKVAKRGQDVALRCDPISGHVSLFWYQQALGQGPEFLTYFQNEAQLDKSGLPSDRFFAERPEGSVSTLKIQRTQQEDSAVYLCASSLAARGLSYEQYFGPGTRLTVT.

The chain has TRBV7-8 and TRBJ2-2; D remains unclear. The V end lost 2 bases, the J end lost 4 bases, and 11 bases lay between the germline ends. The length of the CDR3 is 15 residues. CDR1 is SGHVS, CDR2 FQNEAQ, per germline. CDR3 sequence (DNA): TGTGCCAGCAGCTTACAGGATCGCGTCACCGGGGAGCTGTTTTTT. It yields the protein CASSLQDRVTGELFF.

The rearrangement joins TRBV28 to TRBJ2-3, with 7 bases lining up with TRBD1. Germline lookup yields CDR1 MDHEN and CDR2 SYDVKM. This CDR3 region has 13 residues. Losses at the gene ends were 10 bases for V and 5 bases for J; bases not matched to a gene: 9. This CDR3 reads CAILARDRDTQYF. CDR3 in DNA: TGTGCCATCCTCGCCCGGGACAGAGATACGCAGTATTTT. The variable domain in full, completed from reference TRBV28 and TRBJ2-3, reads DVKVTQSSRYLVKRTGEKVFLECVQDMDHENMFWYRQDPGLGLRLIYFSYDVKMKEKGDIPEGYSVSREKKERFSLILESASTNQTSMYLCAILARDRDTQYFGPGTRLTVL.

The V and J genes are TRBV12-5 and TRBJ1-1; D remains unclear. The V and J ends lost 1 base and 8 bases respectively, with 8 bases between them. CDR3 length: 12 amino acids. CDR1 and CDR2 (germline): LGHNT, FRNRAP. The CDR3 region is CASGLGGSEAFF. CDR3 nucleotides: TGTGCTAGTGGTTTGGGAGGGTCCGAAGCTTTCTTT.

The rearrangement links TRBV6-1 to TRBJ2-2; 8 bases agree with TRBD2. The CDR3 totals 15 residues. V lost 5 bases and J lost 0; bases outside the gene matches: 2. Germline values: CDR1 MNHNS, CDR2 SASEGT. This CDR3 reads CASSLTSANTGELFF. CDR3 bases: TGTGCCAGCAGTCTGACTAGCGCGAACACCGGGGAGCTGTTTTTT.

The chain uses TRBV10-3 and TRBJ2-1; D not resolved. The CDR3 loop spans 11 amino acids. From germline, CDR1 is ENHRY and CDR2 SYGVKD. V gave up 0 bases and J gave up 10 bases, with 4 bases separating them. DNA of the CDR3: TGTGCCATCAGTGAGTCTTGGGAGCAGTTCTTC. It yields the protein CAISESWEQFF.

This chain uses TRBV19 with TRBJ2-1, with 7 nucleotides matching TRBD2. Germline V gene data show CDR1 as LNHDA and CDR2 as SQIVND (reference sequence). The junction had 10 bases not matched to a gene; V was cut back by 2 bases and J by 6 bases. The CDR3 is made up of 16 amino acids. The CDR3 sequence: CASSIRVGGSGNEQFF. The CDR3 DNA sequence: TGTGCCAGTAGTATACGGGTGGGCGGGAGTGGCAATGAGCAGTTCTTC. Full variable domain (rest looked up from reference TRBV19 and TRBJ2-1): DGGITQSPKYLFRKEGQNVTLSCEQNLNHDAMYWYRQDPGQGLRLIYYSQIVNDFQKGDIAEGYSVSREKKESFPLTVTSAQKNPTAFYLCASSIRVGGSGNEQFFGPGTRLTVL.

This chain uses TRBV27 with TRBJ2-3, with 11 positions matching TRBD2. CDR1 is MNHEY and CDR2 is SMNVEV in the germline V gene (reference sequence). The trim removed 3 bases at V and 4 bases at J, leaving 3 bases unmatched. This CDR3 has 15 amino acids. CDR3 amino acids: CASSFGLAGPDTQYF. In DNA, the CDR3 is TGTGCCAGCAGTTTTGGACTAGCGGGTCCAGATACGCAGTATTTT.

The chain joins TRBV13 to TRBJ2-2, with D hard to call. The germline V gene has CDR1 PRHDT and CDR2 FYEKMQ (reference sequence). This CDR3 region has 14 residues. Deletions cut 3 bases from V and 6 bases from J, with 11 bases between. The CDR3 DNA reads as TGTGCCAGCAGCTTGTTCCTAGGCGCCGGGGAGCTGTTTTTT. This sequence encodes CASSLFLGAGELFF.

V is TRBV4-1 and J is TRBJ2-3, with 7 bases lining up with TRBD2. The CDR3 sequence is 16 residues long. The germline gives CDR1 MGHRA, CDR2 YSYEKL. After removal of 8 bases from V and 4 bases from J, the junction contained 15 bases not matched to a gene. CDR3 in amino acids: CASGGGSGMIADTQYF. The CDR3 DNA sequence: TGCGCCAGCGGGGGAGGGAGCGGGATGATCGCAGATACGCAGTATTTT.

The chain recombines TRBV2 with TRBJ2-7; D gene unclear. Trimming removed 3 bases from V and 1 base from J, with 7 bases in between. The germline V gene has CDR1 SNHLY and CDR2 FYNNEI. The length of the CDR3 is 13 residues. CDR3 amino acids: CASSEAISYEQYF. As DNA, the CDR3 is TGTGCCAGCAGTGAGGCTATATCCTACGAGCAGTACTTC.

The chain links TRBV5-1 to TRBJ2-1; 7 nucleotides match TRBD1. V dropped 1 base and J dropped 8; count of bases not matched to a gene: 6. The CDR3 is made up of 14 amino acids. Germline CDR1 reads SGHRS; CDR2 reads YFSETQ. CDR3: CASSLTQGVYEQFF. In nucleotides, the CDR3 is TGCGCCAGCAGCTTGACGCAGGGGGTCTATGAGCAGTTCTTC.

V is TRBV6-1 and J is TRBJ2-7; D uncertain. The V and J ends lost 1 base and 0 bases respectively, with 10 bases between them. The CDR3 covers 15 residues. Germline values: CDR1 MNHNS, CDR2 SASEGT. The CDR3 here is CASSEDSSSSYEQYF. CDR3 sequence (DNA): TGTGCCAGCAGTGAAGACTCCTCAAGCTCCTACGAGCAGTACTTC.

This clone was seen just once. V usage is TRBV6-5 and J usage is TRBJ2-6, with D unresolved. This CDR3 region has 14 residues. The germline V gene has CDR1 MNHEY and CDR2 SVGAGI. V lost 4 bases and J lost 0, with 4 bases in between. The CDR3: CASSWISGANVLTF. DNA for the CDR3: TGTGCCAGCAGTTGGATCTCTGGGGCCAACGTCCTGACTTTC.

V gene TRBV6-4 combines with J gene TRBJ2-1, with TRBD2 as a possible D gene (6 bases). Germline V gives CDR1 MRHNA, CDR2 SNTAGT. The CDR3 loop spans 13 amino acids. Trimming cost V 6 bases and J 6 bases, with 12 bases left between them. The CDR3 loop is CASSVATSNEQFF. The CDR3, as DNA: TGTGCCAGCAGCGTAGCGACTAGCAATGAGCAGTTCTTC.

The chain uses TRBV5-8 and TRBJ2-7, with 7 bases fitting TRBD1. Germline CDR1 and CDR2: SGHTS and YDEGEE. Trimming took 4 bases from V and 1 from J; bases not matched to a gene: 8. The CDR3 runs 15 residues. CDR3 DNA sequence: TGTGCCAGCAGCCCCGGACAGGTAACTTCCTACGAGCAGTACTTC. Protein product: CASSPGQVTSYEQYF. Based on the CDR3 plus reference TRBV5-8 and TRBJ2-7, the full variable domain is EAGVTQSPTHLIKTRGQQATLRCSPISGHTSVYWYQQALGLGLQFLLWYDEGEERNRGNFPPRFSGRQFPNYSSELNVNALELEDSALYLCASSPGQVTSYEQYFGPGTRLTVT.